The next 4 T cell receptor beta chains were all read from a single sample in a study of blood T cell repertoires in COVID-19. Generated by immunoSEQ multiplex PCR, the TCRdb table keeps only in-frame clones and is missing some. The data hold 150,000 or so clones, with 80% observed a single time. What was sequenced was PBMCs or T cells enriched from blood (not recorded which). The receptors shown here come from a woman aged 60-75 years who had recovered from COVID-19.

This clone was seen many times. The J gene is TRBJ1-4, the V gene TRBV7-6, with 10 bases fitting TRBD1. The CDR3 contains 16 residues. Germline CDR1 SGHVS, CDR2 FNYEAQ. V was clipped by 5 bases and J by 0 bases; unmatched bases: 3. The CDR3 DNA reads TGTGCCAGCAGCGCCGGACAGGGGGCAACTAATGAAAAACTGTTTTTT. Encoded protein: CASSAGQGATNEKLFF.

The rearrangement links TRBV27 to TRBJ2-3, with a weak D call TRBD1 (6 bases). Germline-derived CDR1 and CDR2 are MNHEY and SMNVEV (reference sequence). The CDR3 sequence is 15 residues long. V shed 1 base and J shed 1 base, with 9 bases lying between them. In nucleotides, the CDR3 is TGTGCCAGCAGTTTATGGGACACCGGCACAGATACGCAGTATTTT. Amino acid sequence: CASSLWDTGTDTQYF.

The chain recombines TRBV30 with TRBJ2-7, with D perhaps matching TRBD1 (6 bases). The length of the CDR3 is 12 residues. Germline V gene lookup returns CDR1 GTSNPN and CDR2 SVGIG (reference sequence). V was cut by 4 bases and J by 0 bases, with 7 bases left in between. CDR3 DNA: TGTGCCTGGAACAGGGACTCCTACGAGCAGTACTTC. It yields the protein CAWNRDSYEQYF.

V gene TRBV5-1 combines with J gene TRBJ2-2; D is possibly TRBD1 (6 bases). Germline CDR1 is SGHRS and CDR2 is YFSETQ. The CDR3 sequence is 16 residues long. Trimming took 0 bases from V and 4 from J, leaving 13 bases between them. CDR3 protein: CASSLAIGQTTGELFF. In DNA, the CDR3 is TGCGCCAGCAGCTTGGCGATCGGACAGACCACCGGGGAGCTGTTTTTT.